The next 3 T cell receptor beta chains were all read from a single sample in a study of blood T cells in healthy people across ages (dated by TCRdb to the mid-2010s). The library was built by means of 5' RACE. The listed sequencing device is Illumina HiSeq 2500. A second PCR of roughly 6 to 11 cycles was run with a J-beta primer mix and a sample-barcoded 5' primer. TCRdb reprocessing: public reads trimmed at Q25 with fastp, clones called with MiXCR, in-frame beta chains kept. Records with the same CDR3 protein are collapsed into one entry carrying the most frequent genes and DNA. Present in this sample are a few hundred thousand distinct CDR3 sequences, roughly half of which were seen just once. The ten biggest clones cover approximately 51% of the sample. Sequences were obtained from blood. The receptors were gathered from a man aged 60 to 69 in good health.

Written as DNA, the CDR3 is TGTGCCAGCAGTGAAGCCGCAACAGATACGCAGTATTTT. Protein: CASSEAATDTQYF. The genes are TRBV25-1 and TRBJ2-3; D call uncertain. Trimming pared 2 bases from V and 3 bases from J, leaving 6 bases between. CDR3 length equals 13 residues. Per the germline V gene, CDR1 is MGHDK and CDR2 is SYGVNS. The entire variable domain, with the rest obtained from reference TRBV25-1 and TRBJ2-3, is as follows: EADIYQTPRYLVIGTGKKITLECSQTMGHDKMYWYQQDPGMELHLIHYSYGVNSTEKGDLSSESTVSRIRTEHFPLTLESARPSHTSQYLCASSEAATDTQYFGPGTRLTVL.

The rearrangement links TRBV20-1 to TRBJ2-7; no clear D gene. Germline assignment: CDR1 DFQATT and CDR2 SNEGSKA (reference sequence). The CDR3 is made up of 13 amino acids. V dropped 5 bases and J dropped 1 base, with 12 bases sitting between them. The CDR3 bases are TGCAGTGCTCAGACCGGCAGGTCCTACGAGCAGTACTTC. This codes for CSAQTGRSYEQYF.

This clonotype appeared a few times. This chain links TRBV3-1 with TRBJ1-2; no clear D. The germline CDR1 and CDR2 sequences are LGHDT and YNNKEL (reference sequence). The CDR3 totals 11 residues. V lost 1 base to trimming and J lost 7 bases, with 4 bases between them. Here the CDR3 reads CASSQGTGYTF. CDR3 sequence (DNA): TGTGCCAGCAGCCAAGGAACTGGCTACACCTTC.